These T cell receptor beta chains were read from a single sample in a study of CD8+ T cells in alopecia areata. Measured with immunoSEQ multiplex PCR; TCRdb has only the in-frame clones, and not every one. The sample lists 140,000 to 150,000 clones, around 50% occurring once. Sequences were derived from CD4+ T cells sorted from blood, sampled at week 0. The source is a human donor with alopecia areata. Both conserved end residues are part of each CDR3. The D gene is left open where the match is weak. Rows may omit the clone size; those that give it use once, few, many or a size class.

v_gene	j_gene	abundance	d_gene	CDR3aa	CDR3nt
TRBV6-5	TRBJ1-1	few	TRBD1	CASTRTGNTEAFF	TGTGCCAGCACCAGGACAGGCAACACTGAAGCTTTCTTT
TRBV2	TRBJ2-2	.	TRBD2	CASIKAGVSTGELFF	TGTGCCAGCATCAAAGCGGGGGTGTCCACCGGGGAGCTGTTTTTT
TRBV19	TRBJ1-2	few	.	CASSPSGGAAYGYTF	TGTGCCAGTAGCCCCTCCGGAGGGGCAGCCTATGGCTACACCTTC
TRBV18	TRBJ1-5	once	.	CASGQYSNQPQHF	TGTGCCAGCGGACAGTATAGCAATCAGCCCCAGCATTTT
TRBV5-4	TRBJ2-5	.	.	CASSQDSDQETQYF	TGTGCCAGCAGCCAGGACAGCGACCAAGAGACCCAGTACTTC
TRBV5-6	TRBJ1-2	.	TRBD1	CASSLIDRARRIGYTF	TGTGCCAGCAGCTTGATAGACAGGGCACGGCGAATTGGCTACACCTTC
TRBV14	TRBJ2-1	.	.	CASSPGNNNEQFF	TGTGCCAGCAGCCCCGGGAACAACAATGAGCAGTTCTTC
TRBV7-9	TRBJ2-5	.	.	CASSVGTPGAETQYF	TGTGCCAGCAGCGTGGGGACTCCTGGGGCAGAGACCCAGTACTTC
TRBV2	TRBJ1-5	.	TRBD1	CASSKDRAPNQPQHF	TGTGCCAGCAGTAAGGACAGGGCCCCCAATCAGCCCCAGCATTTT
TRBV5-1	TRBJ1-1	.	TRBD1	CASSPGTGGTEAFF	TGCGCCAGCAGCCCAGGGACAGGGGGCACTGAAGCTTTCTTT
TRBV10-3	TRBJ2-2	.	.	CAISAAHTGELFF	TGTGCCATCAGTGCTGCCCACACCGGGGAGCTGTTTTTT
TRBV7-2	TRBJ2-1	.	.	CASSLGSTNNEQFF	TGTGCCAGCAGCTTAGGCTCGACGAACAATGAGCAGTTCTTC
TRBV7-9	TRBJ1-5	.	TRBD1	CASSPGTGQDGGQPQHF	TGTGCCAGCAGCCCCGGGACAGGGCAAGATGGGGGTCAGCCCCAGCATTTT
TRBV6-5	TRBJ2-7	.	.	CASTSGGKGYEQYF	TGTGCCAGCACCAGTGGGGGGAAAGGGTACGAGCAGTACTTC
TRBV6-1	TRBJ2-1	.	.	CATKFDRYNEQFF	TGTGCCACGAAATTTGACCGCTACAATGAGCAGTTCTTC
TRBV5-1	TRBJ2-2	.	.	CASSLDSGAGELFF	TGCGCCAGCAGCTTGGATTCGGGAGCCGGGGAGCTGTTTTTT
TRBV29-1	TRBJ2-6	.	.	CSAHDFSGANVLTF	TGCAGCGCGCATGATTTCTCTGGGGCCAACGTCCTGACTTTC
TRBV7-2	TRBJ2-5	.	TRBD2	CASSLMGWGGETQYF	TGTGCCAGCAGCTTAATGGGCTGGGGGGGAGAGACCCAGTACTTC
TRBV2	TRBJ2-4	once	.	CASSTVGSIQYF	TGTGCCAGCAGTACCGTGGGGTCCATTCAGTACTTC
TRBV18	TRBJ2-1	few	.	CASSYGNYNEQFF	TGTGCCAGCTCCTACGGGAATTACAATGAGCAGTTCTTC
TRBV7-8	TRBJ1-6	.	.	CASSWMEDNSPLHF	TGTGCCAGCAGTTGGATGGAGGATAATTCACCCCTCCACTTT
TRBV10-3	TRBJ1-2	.	TRBD1	CAISGRDRDGYTF	TGTGCCATCAGTGGCCGGGACAGGGATGGCTACACCTTC
TRBV10-3	TRBJ2-7	.	.	CAISRTAEGSSEQYF	TGTGCCATCAGTCGGACAGCAGAAGGATCATCCGAGCAGTACTTC
TRBV5-1	TRBJ2-5	.	.	CASSQPLGAQETQYF	TGCGCCAGCAGCCAACCCTTGGGGGCCCAAGAGACCCAGTACTTC
TRBV7-2	TRBJ2-7	.	TRBD2	CASSLPSGGNYEQYF	TGTGCCAGCAGCTTACCAAGCGGGGGGAACTACGAGCAGTACTTC
TRBV29-1	TRBJ2-7	.	TRBD2	CSVDAGGSYEQYF	TGCAGCGTTGACGCGGGGGGCTCCTACGAGCAGTACTTC
TRBV6-5	TRBJ2-7	.	TRBD1	CASRSRGSSYEQYF	TGTGCCAGCAGGTCCAGGGGGAGTTCCTACGAGCAGTACTTC
TRBV18	TRBJ2-5	.	.	CASSPRSGAGETQYF	TGTGCCAGCTCACCACGTTCAGGGGCCGGGGAGACCCAGTACTTC
TRBV5-4	TRBJ2-1	.	.	CASSFLDGGGYYNEQFF	TGTGCCAGCAGCTTCCTTGACGGCGGCGGGTACTACAATGAGCAGTTCTTC
TRBV30	TRBJ2-5	.	.	CAWSTTNQETQYF	TGTGCCTGGAGTACGACTAACCAAGAGACCCAGTACTTC
TRBV29-1	TRBJ2-1	.	.	CSVVSLQRGAYNEQFF	TGCAGCGTTGTCTCCTTACAGAGAGGGGCCTACAATGAGCAGTTCTTC
TRBV30	TRBJ1-6	.	.	CAWSPERSSPLHF	TGTGCCTGGAGTCCCGAGAGAAGTTCACCCCTCCACTTT
TRBV29-1	TRBJ2-2	.	TRBD1	CSVGQGFTGELFF	TGCAGCGTTGGACAGGGGTTCACCGGGGAGCTGTTTTTT
TRBV23-1	TRBJ2-7	many	.	CAIQSRRYF	TGCGCCATCCAGTCGCGACGTTACTTC
TRBV7-9	TRBJ2-2	.	.	CAIGAPSNTGELFF	TGTGCCATAGGGGCTCCTTCGAACACCGGGGAGCTGTTTTTT
TRBV4-1	TRBJ1-2	.	TRBD1	CASSHPGQGGGYTF	TGCGCCAGCAGCCACCCCGGACAGGGGGGTGGCTACACCTTC
TRBV2	TRBJ1-5	few	TRBD1	CASTLGQVGRPQHF	TGTGCCAGCACTTTGGGACAGGTCGGTCGGCCCCAGCATTTT